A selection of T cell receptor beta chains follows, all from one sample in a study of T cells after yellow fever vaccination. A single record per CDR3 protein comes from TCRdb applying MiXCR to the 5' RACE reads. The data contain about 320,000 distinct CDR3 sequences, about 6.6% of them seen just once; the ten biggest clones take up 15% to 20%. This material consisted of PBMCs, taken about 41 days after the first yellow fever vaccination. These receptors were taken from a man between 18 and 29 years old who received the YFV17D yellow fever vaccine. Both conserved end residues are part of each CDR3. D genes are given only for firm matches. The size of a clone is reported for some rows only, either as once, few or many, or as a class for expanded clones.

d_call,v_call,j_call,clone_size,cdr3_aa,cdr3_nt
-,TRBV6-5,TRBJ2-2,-,CASSYSGSGELFF,TGTGCCAGCAGTTACAGCGGTTCCGGGGAGCTGTTTTTT
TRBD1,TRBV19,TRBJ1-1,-,CASSVEAGGTEAFF,TGTGCCAGTAGCGTGGAGGCAGGGGGCACTGAAGCTTTCTTT
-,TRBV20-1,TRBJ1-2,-,CSATTVHQTVSNYGYTF,TGCAGTGCTACTACGGTACATCAGACAGTGTCTAACTATGGCTACACCTTC
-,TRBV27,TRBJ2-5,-,CASSLNGGGETQYF,TGTGCCAGCAGTTTAAATGGGGGCGGTGAGACCCAGTACTTC
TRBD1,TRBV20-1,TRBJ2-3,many,CSARGQGATDTQYF,TGCAGTGCTAGAGGACAGGGGGCAACAGATACGCAGTATTTT
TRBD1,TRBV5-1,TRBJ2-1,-,CASRTGAGEQFF,TGCGCCAGTAGGACAGGGGCAGGAGAGCAGTTCTTC
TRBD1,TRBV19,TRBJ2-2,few,CASSMWTGNTGELFF,TGTGCCAGTAGTATGTGGACAGGGAACACCGGGGAGCTGTTTTTT
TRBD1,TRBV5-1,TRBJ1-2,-,CASSSTQGTSYYGYTF,TGCGCCAGCAGCTCTACACAGGGGACCAGCTACTATGGCTACACCTTC
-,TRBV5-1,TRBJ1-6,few,CASSLALGSMSPLHF,TGCGCCAGCAGCTTGGCACTGGGATCGATGTCACCCCTCCACTTT
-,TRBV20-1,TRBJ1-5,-,CSASEGDVLQHF,TGCAGTGCTAGTGAGGGGGACGTCTTGCAGCATTTT
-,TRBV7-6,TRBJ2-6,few,CASSPGLFYSSGANVLTF,TGTGCCAGCAGCCCCGGACTTTTTTATAGCTCTGGGGCCAACGTCCTGACTTTC
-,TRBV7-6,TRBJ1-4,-,CASSSPQGITNEKLFF,TGTGCCAGCAGCTCCCCGCAGGGGATAACTAATGAAAAACTGTTTTTT
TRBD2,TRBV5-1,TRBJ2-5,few,CASSLAGTSGGETQYF,TGCGCCAGCAGCTTGGCCGGGACTAGCGGGGGAGAGACCCAGTACTTC
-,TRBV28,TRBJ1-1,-,CASSFIGYEAFF,TGTGCCAGCAGTTTCATAGGGTATGAGGCTTTCTTT